This is a list of T cell receptor beta chains from one sample in a study of blood T cell repertoires in COVID-19. Clones were read by immunoSEQ multiplex PCR, and TCRdb kept only the in-frame ones, dropping some. This sample has fewer than 500,000 clones, with around nine tenths found just once. The sequencing sample was made of PBMCs or T cells enriched from blood (not recorded which). These receptors came from a woman aged 30 to 39 with acute COVID-19. Both conserved end residues are part of each CDR3. The D gene is left open where the match is weak. A clone size is listed for some rows: how often the clone was seen (once, few, many), or a class if it is expanded.

>TRBJ2-1|TRBV4-3|TRBD2|few
CASSLTSGGTYNEQFF
TGCGCCAGCAGCCTGACTAGCGGGGGAACCTACAATGAGCAGTTCTTC
>TRBJ1-5|TRBV7-2|NA|NA
CASGNSNQPQHF
TGTGCCAGCGGCAATAGCAATCAGCCCCAGCATTTT
>TRBJ2-3|TRBV30|NA|NA
CAWEMGLSTDTQYF
TGTGCCTGGGAAATGGGGCTAAGCACAGATACGCAGTATTTT
>TRBJ2-1|TRBV4-1|TRBD1|NA
CASSPRDRNGENNEQFF
TGCGCCAGCAGCCCCCGGGACAGGAATGGGGAGAACAATGAGCAGTTCTTC
>TRBJ1-1|TRBV9|TRBD1|NA
CASSVDLQGDTEAFF
TGTGCCAGCAGCGTAGATTTACAGGGGGACACTGAAGCTTTCTTT
>TRBJ1-4|TRBV9|NA|NA
CASSVAGGSGEKLFF
TGTGCCAGCAGCGTAGCGGGAGGTTCTGGTGAAAAACTGTTTTTT
>TRBJ1-2|TRBV9|NA|NA
CASEEGPNYGYTF
TGTGCCAGCGAAGAGGGCCCTAACTATGGCTACACCTTC
>TRBJ2-3|TRBV5-1|NA|NA
CASSAKGPGTDTQYF
TGCGCCAGCAGCGCGAAGGGGCCCGGCACAGATACGCAGTATTTT
>TRBJ2-1|TRBV9|TRBD1|NA
CASSVAGQAFNEQFF
TGTGCCAGCAGCGTAGCGGGACAGGCCTTCAATGAGCAGTTCTTC
>TRBJ1-2|TRBV29-1|TRBD1|NA
CSVEDFLTGAAYGYTF
TGCAGCGTTGAAGATTTTCTGACAGGGGCTGCATATGGCTACACCTTC
>TRBJ2-1|TRBV7-9|NA|NA
CASSFYRGANEQFF
TGTGCCAGCAGCTTTTACCGAGGTGCTAATGAGCAGTTCTTC
>TRBJ2-4|TRBV7-9|NA|NA
CASSLTGAKNIQYF
TGTGCCAGCAGCTTGACAGGAGCCAAAAACATTCAGTACTTC
>TRBJ1-4|TRBV6-5|TRBD1|NA
CASLQGAVANEKLFF
TGTGCCAGCCTACAGGGGGCCGTTGCTAATGAAAAACTGTTTTTT
>TRBJ2-3|TRBV5-1|NA|NA
CASSRTNTDTQYF
TGCGCCAGCAGCCGGACTAACACAGATACGCAGTATTTT
>TRBJ2-7|TRBV7-9|TRBD2|NA
CASSFSGGALEQYF
TGTGCCAGCAGCTTTAGCGGGGGGGCCCTCGAGCAGTACTTC
>TRBJ2-7|TRBV4-3|NA|NA
CASSHVGQRYEQYF
TGCGCCAGCAGCCACGTCGGACAGCGCTACGAGCAGTACTTC
>TRBJ2-2|TRBV5-1|NA|NA
CASSSPGGGASNTGELFF
TGCGCCAGCAGCTCACCCGGAGGGGGGGCCTCGAACACCGGGGAGCTGTTTTTT
>TRBJ1-4|TRBV6-5|TRBD1|NA
CASSSMTGGYEKLFF
TGTGCCAGCAGTTCTATGACAGGGGGGTATGAAAAACTGTTTTTT
>TRBJ2-7|TRBV15|TRBD2|NA
CATSRVAGYEQYF
TGTGCCACCAGCAGAGTAGCGGGCTACGAGCAGTACTTC
>TRBJ1-2|TRBV27|TRBD1|few
CASGTGTGEDYGYTF
TGTGCCAGCGGGACCGGGACAGGGGAAGACTATGGCTACACCTTC
>TRBJ2-2|TRBV9|NA|NA
CASSVGGPSTGELFF
TGTGCCAGCAGCGTAGGGGGGCCGAGCACCGGGGAGCTGTTTTTT
>TRBJ2-2|TRBV7-2|NA|NA
CASSLGDKGELFF
TGTGCCAGCAGCTTAGGGGACAAAGGGGAGCTGTTTTTT